These T cell receptor beta chains were read from a single sample in a study of blood T cell repertoires in COVID-19. Clones were read by immunoSEQ multiplex PCR, and TCRdb kept only the in-frame ones, dropping some. The profile covers around 130,000 clones, with about 82% appearing a single time and approximately 16% taken by the ten largest. Sequences were obtained from peripheral blood. The receptors stem from a man in his 60s with active or convalescent COVID-19. CDR3s include the opening cysteine and the closing phenylalanine or tryptophan. The D gene is left open where the match is weak. Clone size, where shown, is once, few, many, or a class for clones that have expanded.

d_gene	v_gene	j_gene	abundance	CDR3aa
TRBD1	TRBV5-4	TRBJ1-2	few	CASSSTDREDYTF
TRBD2	TRBV7-2	TRBJ2-7	-	CASSFSGTSNEQYF
-	TRBV5-1	TRBJ2-7	-	CASSLDRDYEQYF
-	TRBV5-1	TRBJ1-1	-	CASSSDPGVTEAFF
TRBD1	TRBV27	TRBJ1-5	-	CASSFRGRGNQPQHF
-	TRBV5-1	TRBJ1-6	-	CASSLDRAHSPLHF
TRBD1	TRBV9	TRBJ2-7	-	CASSVEGGGPYYEQYF
-	TRBV7-2	TRBJ1-6	once	CASSPGYNSPLHF
-	TRBV19	TRBJ1-5	few	CASRLQDLQPQHF
TRBD1	TRBV4-1	TRBJ2-7	-	CASSQGVGGTGAKEQYF
-	TRBV4-3	TRBJ2-5	-	CASSPGVGGLGAQYF
TRBD1	TRBV27	TRBJ1-1	-	CASSSSTGEITEAFF
-	TRBV9	TRBJ2-2	few	CASSVKWGAGELFF
TRBD1	TRBV28	TRBJ2-7	-	CASRSTGDEQYF
TRBD2	TRBV6-5	TRBJ2-5	-	CASCMIAGGIETQYF
-	TRBV6-5	TRBJ2-4	-	CASSYSFQGSKNIQYF
TRBD2	TRBV6-2/TRBV6-3	TRBJ2-7	-	CASSFLTSGSSYEQYF